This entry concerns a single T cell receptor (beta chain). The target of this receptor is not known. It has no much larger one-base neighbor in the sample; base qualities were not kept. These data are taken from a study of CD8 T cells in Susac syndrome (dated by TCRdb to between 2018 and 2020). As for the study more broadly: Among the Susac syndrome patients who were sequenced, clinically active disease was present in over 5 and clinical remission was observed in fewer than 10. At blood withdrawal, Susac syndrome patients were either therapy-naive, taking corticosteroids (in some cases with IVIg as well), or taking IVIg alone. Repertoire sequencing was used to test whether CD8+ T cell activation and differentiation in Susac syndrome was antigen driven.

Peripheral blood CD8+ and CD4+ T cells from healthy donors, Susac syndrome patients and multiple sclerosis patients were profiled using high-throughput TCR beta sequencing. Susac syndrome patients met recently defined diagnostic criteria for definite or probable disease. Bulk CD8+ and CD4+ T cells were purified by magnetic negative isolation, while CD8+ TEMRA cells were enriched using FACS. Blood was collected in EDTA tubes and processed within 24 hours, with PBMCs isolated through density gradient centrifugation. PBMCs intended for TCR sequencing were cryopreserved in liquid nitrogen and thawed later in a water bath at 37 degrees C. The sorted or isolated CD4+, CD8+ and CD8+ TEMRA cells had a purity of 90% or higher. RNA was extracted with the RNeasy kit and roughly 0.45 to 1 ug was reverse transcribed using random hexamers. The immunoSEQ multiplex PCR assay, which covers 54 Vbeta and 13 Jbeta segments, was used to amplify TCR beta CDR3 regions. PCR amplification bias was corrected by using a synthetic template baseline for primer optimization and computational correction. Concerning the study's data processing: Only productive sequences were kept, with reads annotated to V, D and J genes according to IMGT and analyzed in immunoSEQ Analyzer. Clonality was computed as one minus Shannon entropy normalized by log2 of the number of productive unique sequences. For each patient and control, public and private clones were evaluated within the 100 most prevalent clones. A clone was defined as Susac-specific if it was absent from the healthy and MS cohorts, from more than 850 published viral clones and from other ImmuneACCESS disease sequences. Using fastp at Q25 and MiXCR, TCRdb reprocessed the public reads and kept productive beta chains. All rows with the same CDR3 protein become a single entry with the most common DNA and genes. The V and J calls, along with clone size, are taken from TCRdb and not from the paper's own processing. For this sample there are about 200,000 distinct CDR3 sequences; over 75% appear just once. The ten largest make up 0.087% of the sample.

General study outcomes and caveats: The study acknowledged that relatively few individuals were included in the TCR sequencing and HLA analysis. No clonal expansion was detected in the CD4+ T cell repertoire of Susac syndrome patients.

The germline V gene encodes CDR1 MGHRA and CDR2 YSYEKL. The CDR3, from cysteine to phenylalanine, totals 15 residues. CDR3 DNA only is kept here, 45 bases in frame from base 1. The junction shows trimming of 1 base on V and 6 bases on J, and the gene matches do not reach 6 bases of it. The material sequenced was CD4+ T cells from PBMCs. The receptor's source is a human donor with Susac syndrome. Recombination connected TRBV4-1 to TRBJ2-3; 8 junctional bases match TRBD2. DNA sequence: TGCGCCAGCAGCCAAGCGGGGGGGGTTGTGGATACGCAGTATTTT. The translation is CASSQAGGVVDTQYF.